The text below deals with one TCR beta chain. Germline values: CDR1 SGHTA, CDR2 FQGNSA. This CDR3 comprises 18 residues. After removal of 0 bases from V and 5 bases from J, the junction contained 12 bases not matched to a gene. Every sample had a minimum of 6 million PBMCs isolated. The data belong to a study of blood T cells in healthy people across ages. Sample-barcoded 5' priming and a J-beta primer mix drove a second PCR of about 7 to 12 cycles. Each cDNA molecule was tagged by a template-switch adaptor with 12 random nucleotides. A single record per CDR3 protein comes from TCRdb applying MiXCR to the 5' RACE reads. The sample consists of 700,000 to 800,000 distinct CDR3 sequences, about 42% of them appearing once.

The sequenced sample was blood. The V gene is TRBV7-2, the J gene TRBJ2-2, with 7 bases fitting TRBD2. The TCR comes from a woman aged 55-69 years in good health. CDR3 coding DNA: TGTGCCAGCAGCTTAGCGGGGAAGGCTAGCGGACCTACCGGGGAGCTGTTTTTT. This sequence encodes CASSLAGKASGPTGELFF. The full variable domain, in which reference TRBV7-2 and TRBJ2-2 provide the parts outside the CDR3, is GAGVSQSPSNKVTEKGKDVELRCDPISGHTALYWYRQSLGQGLEFLIYFQGNSAPDKSGLPSDRFSAERTGGSVSTLTIQRTQQEDSAVYLCASSLAGKASGPTGELFFGEGSRLTVL.